The 17 T cell receptor beta chains in this list originate from one sample, sequenced in a study of shared clonotypes between healthy human individuals. Only in-frame clones appear in the TCRdb table, and some are missing; sequencing was by immunoSEQ multiplex PCR. The sample consists of about 750,000 clones, 80% to 95% of them appearing once. CD8 cells regarded as naive lacked CD45RO, were positively chosen for CCR7, and omitted terminally differentiated effector memory CD45RA+ cells. Sequenced sample: naive CD8+ T cells sorted from blood. The receptors stem from a man aged 25 to 45 in good health.

V and J are TRBV2 and TRBJ1-4; D is ambiguous. CDR3 length equals 14 residues. CDR1 is SNHLY and CDR2 is FYNNEI in the germline V gene. Trimming stripped 4 bases from V and 0 bases from J, with 6 bases between. The CDR3 protein is CASSVSATNEKLFF. In DNA form, the CDR3 reads TGTGCCAGCAGTGTTAGCGCAACTAATGAAAAACTGTTTTTT.

The rearrangement links TRBV4-1 to TRBJ2-3; D ambiguous. This CDR3 spans 15 amino acids. Trimming removed 6 bases at V and 0 bases at J, with 13 bases between. Germline V gene sequence: CDR1 MGHRA, CDR2 YSYEKL. The DNA for the CDR3 is TGCGCCAGCAGGCCGCCGGACCATAGCACAGATACGCAGTATTTT. It yields the protein CASRPPDHSTDTQYF.

V is TRBV9 and J is TRBJ2-7, with TRBD2 as a possible D gene (5 bases). The length of the CDR3 is 14 residues. Trimming took 3 bases from V and 3 from J, leaving 13 bases between them. Germline CDR1 is SGDLS and CDR2 is YYNGEE. The DNA of the CDR3 is TGTGCCAGCAGCGCGACGGGGAACTACTACGAGCAGTACTTC. This sequence encodes CASSATGNYYEQYF.

The rearrangement uses TRBV27 and TRBJ1-5; 7 nucleotides match TRBD1. With 4 bases clipped from V and 6 bases from J, the junction kept 9 bases outside the gene matches. Germline lookup yields CDR1 MNHEY and CDR2 SMNVEV (reference sequence). CDR3 length: 15 amino acids. The CDR3 nucleotides are TGTGCCAGCAGTTCCTACAGGGGAGAGCGTCAGCCCCAGCATTTT. It is translated as CASSSYRGERQPQHF.

The chain employs TRBV10-2 and TRBJ1-5; 10 nucleotides align to TRBD1. J lost 2 bases, V lost 8 bases, and 9 bases had no gene match. The V gene's germline CDR1 is WSHSY and CDR2 SAAADI. The CDR3 is made up of 16 amino acids. DNA of the CDR3: TGCGCCAGCCGACAGGGGGCCCTGGGGGGCAATCAGCCCCAGCATTTT. It codes for CASRQGALGGNQPQHF.

Turning to this clone: The same CDR3 can be traced to other DNA sequences in this sample. The genes are TRBV5-1 and TRBJ2-1; D may correspond to TRBD1 or TRBD2 (5 bases each). V was shortened by 3 bases and J by 0 bases, with 10 bases between the two germline ends. Germline-derived CDR1 and CDR2 are SGHRS and YFSETQ. The CDR3 contains 15 residues. The CDR3 DNA reads as TGCGCCAGCAGCTCGGGACCAAGCTCCTACAATGAGCAGTTCTTC. As protein: CASSSGPSSYNEQFF.

This chain uses TRBV4-3 with TRBJ2-7, with a tentative D call TRBD1 (5 bases). The V gene's germline CDR1 is LGHNA and CDR2 YSLEER. This CDR3 is 14 amino acids long. V lost 0 bases, J lost 1 base, and 7 bases lay in between. CDR3 sequence (DNA): TGCGCCAGCAGCCAAGAACCAGGGTCCTACGAGCAGTACTTC. Translated, it gives CASSQEPGSYEQYF.

This chain connects TRBV2 to TRBJ2-3; the D gene is possibly TRBD2 (6 bases). The V end lost 7 bases, the J end lost 5 bases, and 22 bases lay between the germline ends. Germline values: CDR1 SNHLY, CDR2 FYNNEI. CDR3 size: 16 residues. This CDR3 reads CASKQGWREVVDTQYF. CDR3 sequence (DNA): TGTGCCAGCAAGCAGGGTTGGAGGGAGGTCGTAGATACGCAGTATTTT.

V is TRBV7-6 and J is TRBJ2-3, with D tentatively TRBD2 (6 bases). CDR3 size: 13 residues. The V end lost 5 bases, the J end lost 4 bases, and 10 bases lay between the germline ends. The V gene's germline CDR1 is SGHVS and CDR2 FNYEAQ. CDR3 amino acids: CASSRLGPDTQYF. The CDR3 nucleotides are TGTGCCAGCAGCCGACTAGGTCCAGATACGCAGTATTTT. The full variable domain, completed using reference TRBV7-6 and TRBJ2-3, is GAGVSQSPRYKVTKRGQDVALRCDPISGHVSLYWYRQALGQGPEFLTYFNYEAQQDKSGLPNDRFSAERPEGSISTLTIQRTEQRDSAMYRCASSRLGPDTQYFGPGTRLTVL.

This clone has only one observation. The gene calls are TRBV19 and TRBJ2-5; D ambiguous. The germline V gene encodes CDR1 LNHDA and CDR2 SQIVND (reference sequence). The CDR3 sequence is 16 residues long. The V end was cut by 6 bases, the J end by 5 bases, with 22 bases between. Here the CDR3 DNA reads TGTGCCAGTAGCGATCTGGACGACCCGCGGCCGGAGACCCAGTACTTC. Residues: CASSDLDDPRPETQYF.

In its sample, this clone was seen once. The genes are TRBV7-8 and TRBJ2-7; 8 bases are a match to TRBD1. Germline lookup yields CDR1 SGHVS and CDR2 FQNEAQ. V shed 5 bases and J 3 bases; nucleotides not matched to a gene: 6. This CDR3 region has 14 residues. CDR3: CASSPTGDNYEQYF. CDR3 nucleotide sequence: TGTGCCAGCAGCCCGACAGGGGACAACTACGAGCAGTACTTC. Supplemented by reference TRBV7-8 and TRBJ2-7, the full variable domain reads GAGVSQSPRYKVAKRGQDVALRCDPISGHVSLFWYQQALGQGPEFLTYFQNEAQLDKSGLPSDRFFAERPEGSVSTLKIQRTQQEDSAVYLCASSPTGDNYEQYFGPGTRLTVT.

This rearrangement joins TRBV7-9 to TRBJ2-1; tentatively, D is TRBD1 (6 bases). In germline, CDR1 is SEHNR, CDR2 FQNEAQ (reference sequence). The CDR3 is 16 amino acids. Trimming stripped 5 bases from V and 4 bases from J, with 18 bases between. CDR3 sequence reads: CASSTRTESLYNEQFF. CDR3 DNA sequence: TGTGCCAGCAGCACAAGGACAGAGAGCCTATACAATGAGCAGTTCTTC.

The V gene is TRBV6-4, the J gene TRBJ2-6, with 8 bases lining up with TRBD1. With 2 bases clipped from V and 0 bases from J, the junction kept 3 bases outside the gene matches. CDR1 MRHNA and CDR2 SNTAGT come from the germline V gene. The CDR3 is made up of 17 amino acids. CDR3 coding DNA: TGTGCCAGCAGTGACAGAACAGGGGGCTCTGGGGCCAACGTCCTGACTTTC. Protein sequence: CASSDRTGGSGANVLTF.

This chain connects TRBV27 to TRBJ2-3, with D possibly TRBD2 on 5 matching bases. The germline gives CDR1 MNHEY, CDR2 SMNVEV (reference sequence). Trimming pared 3 bases from V and 1 base from J, leaving 8 bases between. The CDR3 length is 14 residues. CDR3 residues: CASSFRRGTDTQYF. In DNA form, the CDR3 reads TGTGCCAGCAGTTTTCGGCGGGGCACAGATACGCAGTATTTT.

The chain recombines TRBV5-6 with TRBJ2-1, with TRBD2 matching 7 bases. This CDR3 comprises 16 residues. V was pared by 2 bases and J by 7 bases, with 12 bases of the junction left unmatched. Germline CDR1 is SGHDT and CDR2 is YYEEEE. CDR3 DNA sequence: TGTGCCAGCAGCTTCGGTTTACCGGGAGGAGGGAATGAGCAGTTCTTC. It encodes CASSFGLPGGGNEQFF. The whole variable domain, filled in from reference TRBV5-6 and TRBJ2-1, reads DAGVTQSPTHLIKTRGQQVTLRCSPKSGHDTVSWYQQALGQGPQFIFQYYEEEERQRGNFPDRFSGHQFPNYSSELNVNALLLGDSALYLCASSFGLPGGGNEQFFGPGTRLTVL.

V gene TRBV27 combines with J gene TRBJ2-2, with TRBD1 as a possible D gene (6 bases). V dropped 6 bases and J dropped 5 bases, with 13 bases sitting between them. Germline CDR1 and CDR2: MNHEY and SMNVEV (reference sequence). This CDR3 has 14 amino acids. CDR3 residues: CASRTGQLTGELFF. CDR3 coding DNA: TGTGCCAGCAGAACCGGACAGTTAACCGGGGAGCTGTTTTTT.

The J gene is TRBJ2-2, the V gene TRBV5-4; 9 bases agree with TRBD2. Losses at the gene ends were 4 bases for V and 5 bases for J; bases not matched to a gene: 6. CDR1 is SGHNT, CDR2 YYREEE, per germline (reference sequence). The length of the CDR3 is 15 residues. The CDR3 sequence is CASSDGLAITGELFF. CDR3 sequence (DNA): TGTGCCAGCAGCGATGGACTAGCGATTACCGGGGAGCTGTTTTTT.